These 20 T cell receptor beta chains originate from one sample sequenced in a study of OX40 agonist ivuxolimab in advanced cancers. Profiling relied on immunoSEQ multiplex PCR, and the TCRdb table lists in-frame clones only, not all of them. The sample consists of roughly 66,000 clones, roughly 80% of them appearing once. The sequenced sample was CD4+ or CD8+ T cells sorted from blood, obtained in a trial of the OX40 agonist ivuxolimab. Receptor source: an adult with an advanced solid tumor such as melanoma, head and neck, liver or kidney cancer.

In DNA form, the CDR3 reads TGTGCCTGGAGTGTGGTGGGGAACGGCGGCTACACCTTC. Translated, it gives CAWSVVGNGGYTF. The chain has TRBV30 and TRBJ1-2; D is ambiguous. V was clipped by 0 bases and J by 8 bases, with 13 bases between them. Germline V gives CDR1 GTSNPN, CDR2 SVGIG (reference sequence). The CDR3 totals 13 residues.

J is TRBJ2-5 and V is TRBV5-6; D ambiguous. The germline V gene encodes CDR1 SGHDT and CDR2 YYEEEE. The CDR3 has 14 residues. The V gene lost 1 base and the J gene lost 1 base, with 8 bases spanning the gap. The CDR3 loop is CASSLWHTQETQYF. For the CDR3, the DNA is TGTGCCAGCAGCTTGTGGCACACCCAAGAGACCCAGTACTTC.

The genes are TRBV19 and TRBJ2-2; 11 bases agree with TRBD2. Germline CDR1 and CDR2: LNHDA and SQIVND (reference sequence). The CDR3 is made up of 16 amino acids. Trimming at V came to 6 bases and at J to 2 bases, leaving 5 bases not matched to a gene. The CDR3 nucleotides read TGTGCCAGTAGATCCGGGACTAGCGGCAACACCGGGGAGCTGTTTTTT. It translates to CASRSGTSGNTGELFF.

V gene TRBV7-2 combines with J gene TRBJ2-1, with D possibly being TRBD1 or TRBD2 (5 bases each). Trimming took 5 bases from V and 7 from J, leaving 15 bases between them. The germline V gene has CDR1 SGHTA and CDR2 FQGNSA. The length of the CDR3 is 14 residues. In nucleotides, the CDR3 is TGTGCCAGCAGCCCGAGGGCCGAGGGGAATGAGCAGTTCTTC. Residues: CASSPRAEGNEQFF.

The chain carries TRBV28 and TRBJ1-5; no firm D call. The CDR3 loop spans 14 amino acids. Trimming removed 6 bases from V and 4 bases from J, with 13 bases in between. Germline values: CDR1 MDHEN, CDR2 SYDVKM. The CDR3 region has the DNA TGTGCCAGCAGCCAAGGTAGGGTTAATCAGCCCCAGCATTTT. This sequence encodes CASSQGRVNQPQHF.

V and J are TRBV19 and TRBJ1-5, with 11 bases fitting TRBD1. The CDR3 has 17 amino acids. CDR1 is LNHDA, CDR2 SQIVND, per germline (reference sequence). V shed 5 bases, J shed 6 bases, and the junction held 12 bases outside the gene matches. The DNA for the CDR3 is TGTGCCAGTAGTGGAGGGACAGGGGGTGACTCGGGTCAGCCCCAGCATTTT. Translation: CASSGGTGGDSGQPQHF.

The chain employs TRBV19 and TRBJ1-5; D perhaps matches TRBD1 (5 bases). Deletions cut 6 bases from V and 0 bases from J, with 12 bases between. This CDR3 spans 15 amino acids. Germline CDR1 LNHDA, CDR2 SQIVND (reference sequence). The CDR3 spells CASRDSSYSNQPQHF. CDR3 coding DNA: TGTGCCAGTAGAGACAGTTCGTATAGCAATCAGCCCCAGCATTTT.

V gene TRBV5-1 combines with J gene TRBJ2-1; 8 bases line up with TRBD1. From germline, CDR1 is SGHRS and CDR2 YFSETQ. Unmatched junction bases numbered 9, after V lost 1 base and J lost 9 bases. This CDR3 is built from 15 residues. DNA of the CDR3: TGCGCCAGCAGCTTGAGACAGGGGAGAGAAGGTGAGCAGTTCTTC. This gives the protein CASSLRQGREGEQFF.

This clone has only one observation. This chain links TRBV10-3 with TRBJ1-2, with 8 nucleotides matching TRBD1. CDR1 and CDR2 from the germline V gene are ENHRY and SYGVKD. This CDR3 contains 15 residues. Germline trimming cut 2 bases from V and 4 bases from J; bases unmatched to any gene: 6. The CDR3 here is CAISEGQGASYGYTF. The CDR3 bases are TGTGCCATCAGTGAGGGGCAGGGGGCTTCCTATGGCTACACCTTC.

This chain joins TRBV7-3 and TRBJ1-6; D perhaps matches TRBD1 (5 bases). Germline V lookup: CDR1 SGHTA, CDR2 FQGTGA. The CDR3 is made up of 15 amino acids. V shed 0 bases and J shed 10 bases, with 13 bases lying between them. The CDR3 bases are TGTGCCAGCAGCTTAACGGGCAGGGTAGAATCACCCCTCCACTTT. Translation: CASSLTGRVESPLHF.

Only a few counts were recorded for this clone. The chain recombines TRBV7-6 with TRBJ2-7; TRBD2 agrees at 8 bases. Germline loops: CDR1 SGHVS, CDR2 FNYEAQ. The ends lost 5 bases at V and 3 bases at J; junction bases unmatched: 6. The CDR3 extends over 14 amino acids. The CDR3 DNA follows: TGTGCCAGCAGCCCCGCGGGGGGTAACTACGAGCAGTACTTC. Its translation: CASSPAGGNYEQYF. The whole variable domain, filled in from reference TRBV7-6 and TRBJ2-7, reads GAGVSQSPRYKVTKRGQDVALRCDPISGHVSLYWYRQALGQGPEFLTYFNYEAQQDKSGLPNDRFSAERPEGSISTLTIQRTEQRDSAMYRCASSPAGGNYEQYFGPGTRLTVT.

The rearrangement links TRBV6-4 to TRBJ2-2, with D perhaps TRBD2 (6 bases). This CDR3 contains 15 residues. The germline V and J ends were trimmed by 6 bases and 3 bases, with 14 bases remaining between them. CDR1 is MRHNA, CDR2 SNTAGT, per germline. The DNA of the CDR3 is TGTGCCAGCAGCCCGCGGGATTCGGACACCGGGGAGCTGTTTTTT. This encodes CASSPRDSDTGELFF.

This clone has just one count. The V and J genes are TRBV7-2 and TRBJ2-1, with D hard to call. The CDR3 length is 13 residues. Looked up from germline, CDR1 is SGHTA and CDR2 is FQGNSA. The V end was cut by 1 base, the J end by 9 bases, with 10 bases between. CDR3 protein: CASSLEYLGEQFF. The CDR3 nucleotides read TGTGCCAGCAGCTTAGAATATCTGGGTGAGCAGTTCTTC.

This clone occurred a few times. V and J are TRBV7-2 and TRBJ2-2; D call uncertain. From germline, CDR1 is SGHTA and CDR2 FQGNSA. Trimming pared 5 bases from V and 0 bases from J, leaving 7 bases between. CDR3 length: 14 residues. CDR3 in DNA: TGTGCCAGCAGCCCGGTCGCGAACACCGGGGAGCTGTTTTTT. Translating it yields CASSPVANTGELFF. The full variable domain, rest sourced from reference TRBV7-2 and TRBJ2-2, is GAGVSQSPSNKVTEKGKDVELRCDPISGHTALYWYRQSLGQGLEFLIYFQGNSAPDKSGLPSDRFSAERTGGSVSTLTIQRTQQEDSAVYLCASSPVANTGELFFGEGSRLTVL.

This clone was found a few times. The CDR3 loop reads CSVQTGGDQPQHF. The CDR3 nucleotides read TGCAGCGTTCAAACAGGGGGCGACCAGCCCCAGCATTTT. The chain has TRBV29-1 and TRBJ1-5, with TRBD1 matching over 9 bases. In germline, CDR1 is SQVTM, CDR2 ANQGSEA. This CDR3 contains 13 residues. J lost 7 bases, V lost 5 bases, and 6 bases had no gene match.

The chain joins TRBV28 to TRBJ2-1, with D unclear. This CDR3 contains 14 residues. Per the germline V gene, CDR1 is MDHEN and CDR2 is SYDVKM. Trimming stripped 7 bases from V and 0 bases from J, with 10 bases between. CDR3 region: CASIFGGSYNEQFF. DNA for the CDR3: TGTGCCAGCATATTTGGCGGCTCCTACAATGAGCAGTTCTTC.

Notes on this clone: No conserved phenylalanine or tryptophan ends this CDR3, so it is likely a read error. It is unclear where the CDR3 begins or ends on the DNA, so no DNA is shown, and the CDR3 is as TCRdb lists it. This sequence joins TRBV3-1 (or the pseudogene TRBV3-2) and TRBJ2-3; no DNA check was done on the table's D call, TRBD2. The CDR3 length equals 8 residues, ends included. Germline CDR1 is LGHDT and CDR2 is YNNKEL (reference sequence). The CDR3 is CASSRAVL.

V is TRBV7-2 and J is TRBJ2-5; 7 positions agree with TRBD2. The junction had 5 bases not matched to a gene; V was cut back by 5 bases and J by 11 bases. CDR1 is SGHTA and CDR2 is FQGNSA in the germline V gene. The CDR3 contains 11 residues. Written as DNA, the CDR3 is TGTGCCAGCAGCGTAGGGACTACACAGTACTTC. This sequence encodes CASSVGTTQYF.

J is TRBJ1-2 and V is TRBV28, with D perhaps matching TRBD1 (6 bases). With 5 bases removed from V and 8 bases from J, the gap between germline ends came to 15 bases. This CDR3 is 13 amino acids long. Germline V gene data show CDR1 as MDHEN and CDR2 as SYDVKM. The CDR3 nucleotides are TGTGCCAGCAGTCCCCCAGGGGTTCCCGGCTACACCTTC. This gives the protein CASSPPGVPGYTF.

The rearrangement joins TRBV28 to TRBJ2-2; TRBD2 matches 15 bases. Germline assignment: CDR1 MDHEN and CDR2 SYDVKM. CDR3 size: 16 residues. Trimming at V came to 6 bases and at J to 5 bases, leaving 4 bases not matched to a gene. The CDR3 sequence is CASRGTSGRKTGELFF. In DNA, the CDR3 is TGTGCCAGCAGGGGGACTAGCGGGAGGAAAACCGGGGAGCTGTTTTTT.